Given below is one TCR beta chain in context. Its antigen is unidentified. The protocol was immunoSEQ multiplex PCR, while the TCRdb copy is restricted to in-frame clones and leaves out a portion. The repertoire holds approximately 110,000 clones, with 90% to 95% as singletons. This sample was included in a study of cytomegalovirus exposure and HLA in healthy donors. Points from the study as a whole: Rare sequences made up most TCRs, while some public TCRs were found in many donors. The study listed around 150 cytomegalovirus-associated TCR beta chains.

The donors formed part of the approximately 120-subject validation cohort, distinct from the roughly 700-subject first cohort. The CDR3 is made up of 13 amino acids. Per the germline V gene, CDR1 is ENHRY and CDR2 is SYGVKD. The V end lost 10 bases, the J end lost 0 bases, and 12 bases lay between the germline ends. The gene calls are TRBV10-3 and TRBJ1-1, with D possibly matching TRBD1 (5 bases). This clonotype originated in a young woman in good health and CMV-seronegative. Input material: PBMCs. DNA of the CDR3: TGTGCCACCGGGCGACAGCTGAACACTGAAGCTTTCTTT. It yields the protein CATGRQLNTEAFF.